This is a list of T cell receptor beta chains from one sample in a study of blood T cell repertoires in COVID-19. TCRdb's copy holds only in-frame clones and misses some; the assay was immunoSEQ multiplex PCR. The table shows around 700,000 clones, with over 80% occurring only once. Sequences were obtained from peripheral blood. These receptors came from a woman under 30 with acute or convalescent COVID-19. CDR3s include the opening cysteine and the closing phenylalanine or tryptophan. The D gene is left open where the match is weak. Expanded clones get a size class; other rows say once, few or many, or leave the size out.

d_call: NA
v_call: TRBV30
clone_size: NA
j_call: TRBJ2-3
cdr3_aa: CAWSPSDTQYF
cdr3_nt: TGTGCCTGGAGCCCCTCAGATACGCAGTATTTT

d_call: NA
v_call: TRBV11-2
clone_size: NA
j_call: TRBJ2-5
cdr3_aa: CASSLGPLLAPQEETQYF
cdr3_nt: TGTGCCAGCAGCTTGGGGCCTCTTCTAGCGCCCCAGGAGGAGACCCAGTACTTC

d_call: NA
v_call: TRBV19
clone_size: NA
j_call: TRBJ1-2
cdr3_aa: CVSERNYGYTF
cdr3_nt: TGTGTCTCGGAGCGTAACTATGGCTACACCTTC

d_call: TRBD2
v_call: TRBV5-4
clone_size: NA
j_call: TRBJ2-7
cdr3_aa: CASSWEAGGDEQYF
cdr3_nt: TGTGCCAGCAGCTGGGAAGCGGGGGGGGACGAGCAGTACTTC

d_call: TRBD1
v_call: TRBV12-3/TRBV12-4
clone_size: few
j_call: TRBJ1-5
cdr3_aa: CASSLGRGKTHF
cdr3_nt: TGTGCCAGCAGTTTAGGCAGGGGGAAGACGCATTTT

d_call: TRBD1
v_call: TRBV4-3
clone_size: once
j_call: TRBJ2-3
cdr3_aa: CASSQDPGQGITDTQYF
cdr3_nt: TGCGCCAGCAGCCAAGACCCGGGACAGGGTATCACAGATACGCAGTATTTT

d_call: NA
v_call: TRBV30
clone_size: NA
j_call: TRBJ1-2
cdr3_aa: CAWSSGSGYGYTF
cdr3_nt: TGTGCCTGGAGTAGCGGGTCGGGCTATGGCTACACCTTC

d_call: NA
v_call: TRBV12-3/TRBV12-4
clone_size: NA
j_call: TRBJ2-7
cdr3_aa: CASSSTRTVWDF
cdr3_nt: TGTGCCAGCAGTTCAACACGGACAGTTTGGGACTTC

d_call: TRBD1
v_call: TRBV28
clone_size: NA
j_call: TRBJ2-1
cdr3_aa: CASSSRQGGEQFF
cdr3_nt: TGTGCCAGCAGTTCCCGACAGGGGGGTGAGCAGTTCTTC

d_call: NA
v_call: TRBV28
clone_size: NA
j_call: TRBJ1-1
cdr3_aa: CASSGQLVKAFF
cdr3_nt: TGTGCCAGCAGTGGACAGTTGGTGAAAGCTTTCTTT

d_call: NA
v_call: TRBV10-3
clone_size: NA
j_call: TRBJ2-3
cdr3_aa: CAISESGQNTDTQYF
cdr3_nt: TGTGCCATCAGTGAGTCTGGGCAGAACACAGATACGCAGTATTTT

d_call: NA
v_call: TRBV6-5
clone_size: NA
j_call: TRBJ2-3
cdr3_aa: CASSYFAGSTDTQYF
cdr3_nt: TGTGCCAGCAGTTACTTTGCAGGGAGCACAGATACGCAGTATTTT

d_call: TRBD1
v_call: TRBV5-5
clone_size: NA
j_call: TRBJ2-7
cdr3_aa: CASSSGGQGKEQYF
cdr3_nt: TGTGCCAGCAGCTCCGGGGGACAGGGAAAAGAGCAGTACTTC

d_call: TRBD1
v_call: TRBV28
clone_size: once
j_call: TRBJ2-7
cdr3_aa: CASRSSGQGYEQYF
cdr3_nt: TGTGCCAGCAGATCCTCGGGACAGGGTTACGAGCAGTACTTC

d_call: NA
v_call: TRBV19
clone_size: NA
j_call: TRBJ1-5
cdr3_aa: CASSIMGIQANQPQHF
cdr3_nt: TGTGCCAGTAGTATAATGGGGATACAGGCCAATCAGCCCCAGCATTTT

d_call: TRBD1
v_call: TRBV19
clone_size: NA
j_call: TRBJ1-1
cdr3_aa: CASSAGTGKNTEAFF
cdr3_nt: TGTGCCAGTAGTGCCGGGACAGGGAAGAACACTGAAGCTTTCTTT

d_call: NA
v_call: TRBV19
clone_size: NA
j_call: TRBJ1-5
cdr3_aa: CASSESSKGLSNQPQHF
cdr3_nt: TGTGCCAGTAGTGAATCGAGTAAGGGGCTTAGCAATCAGCCCCAGCATTTT

d_call: NA
v_call: TRBV12-3/TRBV12-4
clone_size: NA
j_call: TRBJ1-1
cdr3_aa: CASSLAGGGAFF
cdr3_nt: TGTGCCAGCAGTTTAGCGGGAGGTGGGGCTTTCTTT

d_call: TRBD1
v_call: TRBV5-6
clone_size: NA
j_call: TRBJ2-5
cdr3_aa: CASSGIPTGQPQETQYF
cdr3_nt: TGTGCCAGCAGCGGCATCCCGACGGGACAGCCCCAAGAGACCCAGTACTTC

d_call: TRBD1
v_call: TRBV2
clone_size: NA
j_call: TRBJ1-1
cdr3_aa: CASRTGDTEAFF
cdr3_nt: TGTGCCAGCAGGACAGGGGACACTGAAGCTTTCTTT

d_call: NA
v_call: TRBV11-2
clone_size: NA
j_call: TRBJ1-1
cdr3_aa: CASSLAWGNTEAFF
cdr3_nt: TGTGCCAGCAGCTTAGCGTGGGGCAACACTGAAGCTTTCTTT

d_call: TRBD1
v_call: TRBV3-1/TRBV3-2
clone_size: NA
j_call: TRBJ1-5
cdr3_aa: CASSQGTGYQPQHF
cdr3_nt: TGTGCCAGCAGCCAAGGGACAGGATATCAGCCCCAGCATTTT

d_call: TRBD1
v_call: TRBV5-1
clone_size: NA
j_call: TRBJ1-1
cdr3_aa: CASSPQTGRAFF
cdr3_nt: TGCGCCAGCAGCCCCCAGACAGGGAGAGCTTTCTTT

d_call: NA
v_call: TRBV13
clone_size: NA
j_call: TRBJ1-1
cdr3_aa: CASSLEESAEAFF
cdr3_nt: TGTGCCAGCAGCTTAGAAGAGTCCGCTGAAGCTTTCTTT

d_call: TRBD1
v_call: TRBV10-3
clone_size: NA
j_call: TRBJ1-2
cdr3_aa: CAISETGRGYYGYTF
cdr3_nt: TGTGCCATCAGCGAGACAGGGAGAGGGTACTATGGCTACACCTTC

d_call: TRBD1
v_call: TRBV6-5
clone_size: NA
j_call: TRBJ1-2
cdr3_aa: CASSSGQPSAGYTF
cdr3_nt: TGTGCCAGCAGCTCGGGACAGCCCTCCGCGGGCTACACCTTC